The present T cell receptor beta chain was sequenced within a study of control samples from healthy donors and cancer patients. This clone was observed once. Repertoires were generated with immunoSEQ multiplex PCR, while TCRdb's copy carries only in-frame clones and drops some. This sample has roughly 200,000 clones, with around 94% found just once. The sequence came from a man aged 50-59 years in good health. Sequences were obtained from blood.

CDR3 in amino acids: CASSHGQAWNEQFF. CDR3 nucleotide sequence: TGCGCCAGCAGCCACGGACAGGCCTGGAATGAGCAGTTCTTC. The chain combines TRBV5-1 with TRBJ2-1; 7 bases line up with TRBD1. After removal of 4 bases from V and 7 bases from J, the junction contained 8 bases not matched to a gene. Germline CDR1 is SGHRS and CDR2 is YFSETQ. The length of the CDR3 is 14 residues. Filled out from reference TRBV5-1 and TRBJ2-1, the complete variable domain reads KAGVTQTPRYLIKTRGQQVTLSCSPISGHRSVSWYQQTPGQGLQFLFEYFSETQRNKGNFPGRFSGRQFSNSRSEMNVSTLELGDSALYLCASSHGQAWNEQFFGPGTRLTVL.